In this sample, the clone carrying this TCR beta chain turned up a few times. This sample was taken from a study of blood T cell repertoires in COVID-19. Under the authors' procedure: Reference gene primer amplification yielded estimated nucleated cell counts. This table comes from immunoSEQ multiplex PCR, and its TCRdb copy is limited to in-frame clones, with some not included. The DNA was the basis for D and trimming; V, J and clone size are from that table. The sample gives about 230,000 clones, roughly 82% of which show up once; about 1.5% is in the top ten. The V gene's germline CDR1 is LGHNA and CDR2 YNFKEQ. The CDR3 covers 15 residues. J gave up 0 bases and V 4 bases, and 5 bases lay outside the gene matches.

This clonotype was sampled from a woman aged 40 to 50 who had recovered from COVID-19. The specimen sequenced was peripheral blood. The V gene is TRBV4-2, the J gene TRBJ2-7, with 8 bases fitting TRBD2. The DNA of the CDR3 is TGTGCCAGCAGCCCAGCGGGGGATAGCTCCTACGAGCAGTACTTC. Its protein is CASSPAGDSSYEQYF.